This note documents a single T cell receptor (beta chain) sequence. The antigen is not known. The data are from a study of graft-versus-host responses after intestinal transplantation. V lost 5 bases and J lost 1, with 9 bases in between. Germline assignment: CDR1 SGHRS and CDR2 YFSETQ. The CDR3 covers 13 residues. Profiling relied on immunoSEQ multiplex PCR, and the TCRdb table lists in-frame clones only, not all of them. The data show 75,000 to 100,000 clones, around nine tenths seen once. Material: unstimulated CD4+ T cells sorted from spleen or lymph node cells, obtained before intestinal transplant. The receptor was isolated from a human donor who received an intestinal transplant. The chain uses TRBV5-1 and TRBJ2-5, with D maybe TRBD2 (5 bases). CDR3 DNA sequence: TGCGCCAGCAGTAGGGAGCCCCAAGAGACCCAGTACTTC. Amino acids: CASSREPQETQYF. Drawing the rest from reference TRBV5-1 and TRBJ2-5, the complete variable domain is KAGVTQTPRYLIKTRGQQVTLSCSPISGHRSVSWYQQTPGQGLQFLFEYFSETQRNKGNFPGRFSGRQFSNSRSEMNVSTLELGDSALYLCASSREPQETQYFGPGTRLLVL.